This T cell receptor (beta chain) was found in a study of T-cell memory formation after mild COVID-19. Study-wide results and caveats: Whereas later expanders leaned CD4+, clones contracting day 15 to 85 showed a balanced CD4/CD8 makeup. Among contracting clones, CD4+ were mainly CM/EM and CD8+ enriched in EMRA.

TCRdb used MiXCR to reprocess the 5' RACE reads, holding one entry per CDR3 protein. Altogether about 210,000 distinct CDR3 sequences are present, 8% to 11% being singletons, with the ten largest covering approximately 3%. A note on this clonotype: Its specificity is not known.

Trimming took 1 base from V and 5 from J; bases not matched to a gene: 8. The germline V gene encodes CDR1 LNHNV and CDR2 YYDKDF (reference sequence). The CDR3 contains 16 residues. The clonotype originates from a man in his late teens or twenties who had mild COVID-19 (a few samples of this study predate the infection). Cell type and time point are not known. The sequenced material came from PBMCs or a T cell subset sorted from them (not recorded which). The chain employs TRBV15 and TRBJ2-3; 8 bases map to TRBD2. The CDR3 region is CATSRGVSGVIDTQYF. The CDR3 bases are TGTGCCACCAGCAGAGGCGTTAGCGGGGTGATAGATACGCAGTATTTT.